The 10 T cell receptor beta chains given below trace back to one sample, sequenced in a study of tumor-infiltrating lymphocytes in oesophageal squamous cell carcinoma. TCRdb re-called the PCR reads through MiXCR, storing one row per CDR3 protein. The data hold some 15,000 distinct CDR3 sequences, with 40% to 55% observed a single time. Sequenced input: blood. Receptors were obtained from a female donor with esophageal squamous cell carcinoma.

The table lists this clonotype with many counts. This chain connects TRBV12-3 or TRBV12-4 to TRBJ1-4; D may be TRBD1 (5 bases). CDR3 length: 14 amino acids. Between the trimmed V and J ends, which lost 4 bases and 7 bases, there was a span of 13 bases. The CDR3, as DNA: TGTGCCAGCAGTTCCAACAGGATTGTTGAAAAACTGTTTTTT. This gives the protein CASSSNRIVEKLFF.

This clonotype is judged medium-sized. V usage is TRBV11-2 and J usage is TRBJ2-5; D gene unclear. The CDR3 extends over 13 amino acids. Germline loops: CDR1 SGHAT, CDR2 FQNNGV. V was shortened by 5 bases and J by 1 base, with 8 bases between the two germline ends. The CDR3 nucleotides read TGTGCCAGCAGCCTACTGATCCAAGAGACCCAGTACTTC. Residues: CASSLLIQETQYF.

Comments on this clonotype: The CDR3 ends on some other residue instead of the conserved phenylalanine or tryptophan, so this is likely a read error. This chain connects TRBV7-3 to TRBJ2-4; tentatively, D is TRBD1 (7 bases). From germline, CDR1 is SGHTA and CDR2 FQGTGA. Trimming took off 4 bases at V and 13 bases at J, with 23 bases between the two ends. This CDR3 has 15 residues. CDR3 residues: CASSWRGRITDTQYS. CDR3 DNA sequence: TGTGCCAGCAGCTGGAGGGGGCGTATCACAGATACGCAGTACTCC.

This clonotype is classed as medium-sized. The V call is TRBV7-2, the J call TRBJ2-7; no reliable D call. Germline loops: CDR1 SGHTA, CDR2 FQGNSA. The V and J ends lost 5 bases and 0 bases respectively, with 11 bases between them. This CDR3 has 14 amino acids. The CDR3 here is CASSPRRDSYEQYF. DNA for the CDR3: TGTGCCAGCAGCCCCCGACGTGACTCCTACGAGCAGTACTTC. The variable domain in full, with the rest retrieved from reference TRBV7-2 and TRBJ2-7, is GAGVSQSPSNKVTEKGKDVELRCDPISGHTALYWYRQSLGQGLEFLIYFQGNSAPDKSGLPSDRFSAERTGGSVSTLTIQRTQQEDSAVYLCASSPRRDSYEQYFGPGTRLTVT.

J is TRBJ2-7 and V is TRBV12-3 or TRBV12-4, with D possibly being TRBD1 or TRBD2 (6 bases each). The DNA end is a closer match to TRBJ2-1, so the J assignment may be wrong. This CDR3 has 14 amino acids. The CDR3 sequence: CASSPQGGINEQFF. DNA for the CDR3: TGTGCCAGCAGCCCACAGGGAGGAATCAATGAGCAGTTCTTC.

The chain combines TRBV24-1 with TRBJ2-1; D is unresolved. Germline CDR1 is KGHDR and CDR2 is SFDVKD. V was cut by 4 bases and J by 6 bases, with 15 bases left in between. The CDR3 runs to 15 residues. Here the CDR3 reads CATSDQTGYANEQFF. In DNA form, the CDR3 reads TGTGCCACCAGTGACCAGACGGGCTACGCCAATGAGCAGTTCTTC.

The chain links TRBV7-2 to TRBJ2-1; D gene ambiguous. With 1 base removed from V and 3 bases from J, the gap between germline ends came to 1 base. The CDR3 extends over 12 amino acids. The V gene's germline CDR1 is SGHTA and CDR2 FQGNSA. The CDR3 loop reads CASSLVYNEQFF. The CDR3 DNA reads TGTGCCAGCAGCTTAGTCTACAATGAGCAGTTCTTC.

As regards this clonotype: The junction shows a germline mismatch at one end, possibly a read error. The gene calls are TRBV5-3 and TRBJ2-5, with TRBD1 matching over 8 bases. The DNA end is a closer match to TRBJ2-7, so the J assignment may be wrong. TRBV5-3 falls under the ORF class, with uncertain function. The CDR3 extends over 15 amino acids. CDR3 in DNA: TGTGCCAGCAGCTACTGGTCGCCAGGGGGCAACGAGCAGTACTTC. This translates into CASSYWSPGGNEQYF.

This chain uses TRBV7-6 with TRBJ2-5; 10 nucleotides match TRBD1. Germline V gene data show CDR1 as SGHVS and CDR2 as FNYEAQ. The CDR3 has 14 residues. The junction had 4 bases not matched to a gene; V was cut back by 6 bases and J by 3 bases. This chain's CDR3 is CASRRTGGEETQYF. The DNA for the CDR3 is TGTGCCAGCAGACGGACAGGGGGAGAAGAGACCCAGTACTTC.

As DNA, the CDR3 is TGTGCCAGCAGTTTATTTCCCGGGTCCTACGAGCAGTACTTC. Translated: CASSLFPGSYEQYF. This chain connects TRBV28 to TRBJ2-7; no clear D gene. This CDR3 spans 14 amino acids. V shed 1 base and J shed 1 base, with 8 bases lying between them. CDR1 is MDHEN, CDR2 SYDVKM, per germline.